The sample holds a few counts of the clone carrying this T cell receptor (beta chain). Antigen specificity is unknown. The sample is drawn from a study of T cell repertoires in cytomegalovirus infection. Overall study: Alongside well-studied HLA-B-restricted CMV epitopes, recently identified HLA-C-restricted CMV epitopes were also used. Indications came from public TCR beta signatures; they pointed to CMV infection and to a matching HLA type. Study-wide results and caveats: In two of eight donors, the top clonotype was HLA-C-restricted CMV-specific. Pooled public TCR beta family frequency picked out CMV carriers with the relevant HLA.

CDR3 length equals 14 residues. V was pared by 2 bases and J by 7 bases, with 11 bases between. The V gene's germline CDR1 is MNHEY and CDR2 SVGEGT. Each CDR3 protein is one row after TCRdb ran MiXCR on the reads. The sample contains around 500,000 distinct CDR3 sequences, about 44% of which appear only once. The V and J genes are TRBV6-2 or TRBV6-3 and TRBJ2-2; TRBD1 is a possible D gene (6 bases). This TCR came from a human donor in good health (CMV status not recorded). Some clones in this sample may be carry-over from other donors' samples. The sample was cultured PBMCs, taken from culture after CMV antigen stimulation. The CDR3 DNA is TGTGCCAGCAGTTACCACAGGGTAGTCGGGGAGCTGTTTTTT. Translation gives CASSYHRVVGELFF.